The 28 T cell receptor beta chains listed next were all sequenced from one sample in a study of blood T cell repertoires in COVID-19. The table came from immunoSEQ multiplex PCR; TCRdb's copy has only in-frame clones and leaves some out. The sample has about 210,000 clones; around 89% are singletons. Sequencing used peripheral blood. The receptors were gathered from a man between 65 and 80 years old with acute or convalescent COVID-19.

The rearrangement joins TRBV28 to TRBJ1-4, with 8 bases fitting TRBD1. This CDR3 is built from 15 residues. CDR1 and CDR2 from the germline V gene are MDHEN and SYDVKM. Unmatched junction bases numbered 7, after V lost 5 bases and J lost 5 bases. DNA for the CDR3: TGTGCCAGCAGTCTCCAGGGGGCTCTGAATGAAAAACTGTTTTTT. It is translated as CASSLQGALNEKLFF. The whole variable domain, remainder taken from reference TRBV28 and TRBJ1-4, is DVKVTQSSRYLVKRTGEKVFLECVQDMDHENMFWYRQDPGLGLRLIYFSYDVKMKEKGDIPEGYSVSREKKERFSLILESASTNQTSMYLCASSLQGALNEKLFFGSGTQLSVL.

The rearrangement links TRBV5-8 to TRBJ2-1; tentative D call: TRBD1 (6 bases). The V end lost 3 bases, the J end lost 4 bases, and 17 bases lay between the germline ends. This CDR3 has 16 amino acids. Germline CDR1 is SGHTS and CDR2 is YDEGEE. CDR3 sequence (DNA): TGTGCCAGCAGCTGGGACGCCTTAAGGGGGTACAATGAGCAGTTCTTC. It encodes CASSWDALRGYNEQFF.

This clone was observed a single time. The CDR3 is CANSGGSYNEQFF. Here the CDR3 DNA reads TGTGCCAACTCAGGGGGCTCCTACAATGAGCAGTTCTTC. V is TRBV2 and J is TRBJ2-1, with 7 bases fitting TRBD1. With 10 bases clipped from V and 0 bases from J, the junction kept 3 bases outside the gene matches. CDR1 SNHLY and CDR2 FYNNEI come from the germline V gene. The CDR3 has 13 amino acids.

The chain combines TRBV19 with TRBJ2-7; no clear D. The CDR3 runs to 11 residues. The V gene's germline CDR1 is LNHDA and CDR2 SQIVND (reference sequence). Trimming removed 2 bases from V and 5 bases from J, with 4 bases in between. DNA for the CDR3: TGTGCCAGTAGTATATACAACGAGCAGTACTTC. Encoded protein: CASSIYNEQYF.

This sequence joins TRBV5-1 and TRBJ2-1, with unresolved D. CDR3 length equals 15 residues. Germline CDR1 and CDR2: SGHRS and YFSETQ. Trimming stripped 4 bases from V and 0 bases from J, with 11 bases between. The CDR3 loop is CASSPEISSYNEQFF. Here the CDR3 DNA reads TGCGCCAGCAGCCCTGAGATAAGCTCCTACAATGAGCAGTTCTTC.

Only a few counts were recorded for this clone. The genes are TRBV5-4 and TRBJ2-2; 9 positions match TRBD1. This CDR3 is 15 amino acids long. Germline values: CDR1 SGHNT, CDR2 YYREEE (reference sequence). Trimming removed 4 bases from V and 1 base from J; junction bases left unmatched: 2. The CDR3 sequence is CASSPGQGNTGELFF. The CDR3 nucleotides read TGTGCCAGCAGCCCGGGACAGGGGAACACCGGGGAGCTGTTTTTT.

The chain joins TRBV10-3 to TRBJ2-5, with TRBD2 identical over 9 bases. CDR1 is ENHRY and CDR2 is SYGVKD in the germline V gene. The CDR3 contains 16 residues. J lost 0 bases, V lost 0 bases, and 2 bases had no gene match. As DNA, the CDR3 is TGTGCCATCAGTGAGTCTTTAGCGGGAGACCAAGAGACCCAGTACTTC. It translates to CAISESLAGDQETQYF.

The chain has TRBV28 and TRBJ2-7; D is ambiguous. The CDR3 totals 12 residues. V lost 8 bases and J 3 bases, leaving 11 bases between the germline ends. CDR1 MDHEN and CDR2 SYDVKM come from the germline V gene. DNA for the CDR3: TGTGCCAGCCAATTCAATCACTACGAGCAGTACTTC. Protein product: CASQFNHYEQYF.

The sample holds a few counts of this clone. This sample also contains other DNA sequences that code for the same CDR3. The chain has TRBV19 and TRBJ2-3; TRBD1 matches at 10 bases. CDR1 is LNHDA, CDR2 SQIVND, per germline (reference sequence). This CDR3 has 13 residues. With 9 bases clipped from V and 3 bases from J, the junction kept 3 bases outside the gene matches. CDR3 DNA: TGTGCCAGCCGGGACAGGGGAACAGATACGCAGTATTTT. Translation: CASRDRGTDTQYF.

The V call is TRBV6-5, the J call TRBJ1-6; 7 bases line up with TRBD1. Germline CDR1 MNHEY, CDR2 SVGAGI. The CDR3 is 16 amino acids. The trim removed 4 bases at V and 10 bases at J, leaving 13 bases unmatched. The CDR3, as DNA: TGTGCCAGCAGTTCACAGGGGTCCCTAGGGTGGTCACCCCTCCACTTT. This sequence encodes CASSSQGSLGWSPLHF.

The chain is built from TRBV7-3 and TRBJ2-3; 11 positions match TRBD2. Trimming removed 8 bases from V and 5 bases from J; junction bases left unmatched: 9. This CDR3 region has 15 residues. Germline V lookup: CDR1 SGHTA, CDR2 FQGTGA. The CDR3 is CASGVGTSGLDTQYF. CDR3 DNA: TGTGCCAGCGGGGTAGGGACTAGCGGATTAGATACGCAGTATTTT.

A few counts support this clone. The J gene is TRBJ2-1, the V gene TRBV7-2; the D gene is possibly TRBD2 (6 bases). Trimming removed 7 bases at V and 5 bases at J, with 15 bases between. The germline V gene has CDR1 SGHTA and CDR2 FQGNSA. CDR3 size: 14 residues. The CDR3 nucleotides are TGTGCCAGCACGGGAGCAAACTTGAACAATGAGCAGTTCTTC. It translates to CASTGANLNNEQFF.

The chain joins TRBV9 to TRBJ1-2; D remains unclear. Between the trimmed V and J ends, which lost 5 bases and 2 bases, there was a span of 10 bases. The CDR3 is 13 amino acids. Per the germline V gene, CDR1 is SGDLS and CDR2 is YYNGEE. The CDR3 nucleotides are TGTGCCAGCAGTGGTCTCCAGAACTATGGCTACACCTTC. Translation: CASSGLQNYGYTF.

This chain links TRBV29-1 with TRBJ1-2; 7 nucleotides line up with TRBD1. Trimming at V came to 7 bases and at J to 4 bases, leaving 12 bases not matched to a gene. This CDR3 has 14 amino acids. CDR1 is SQVTM and CDR2 is ANQGSEA in the germline V gene. CDR3 DNA sequence: TGCAGCGCCCGAGGGGGCGCGCTAGGCTATGGCTACACCTTC. The encoded protein is CSARGGALGYGYTF. Looking up the rest from reference TRBV29-1 and TRBJ1-2 gives the full variable domain: SAVISQKPSRDICQRGTSLTIQCQVDSQVTMMFWYRQQPGQSLTLIATANQGSEATYESGFVIDKFPISRPNLTFSTLTVSNMSPEDSSIYLCSARGGALGYGYTFGSGTRLTVV.

This chain joins TRBV29-1 and TRBJ1-1, with D perhaps TRBD1 (5 bases). The V and J ends lost 3 bases and 6 bases respectively, with 29 bases between them. Germline values: CDR1 SQVTM, CDR2 ANQGSEA. The CDR3 extends over 18 amino acids. The DNA of the CDR3 is TGCAGCGTTGACGGTCTCCAGGGCCCGGTTTATGATAGGGCTGAAGCTTTCTTT. Its translation: CSVDGLQGPVYDRAEAFF.

The chain is built from TRBV5-1 and TRBJ2-1; 10 nucleotides align to TRBD1. The CDR3 sequence is 16 residues long. V dropped 0 bases and J dropped 5; count of bases not matched to a gene: 5. Germline CDR1 is SGHRS and CDR2 is YFSETQ. The CDR3 is CASSLVLGQGNNEQFF. In DNA, the CDR3 is TGCGCCAGCAGCTTGGTGCTGGGACAGGGGAACAATGAGCAGTTCTTC.

The chain links TRBV5-1 to TRBJ2-3, with D tentatively TRBD1 (5 bases). In germline, CDR1 is SGHRS, CDR2 YFSETQ. V was pared by 0 bases and J by 2 bases, with 13 bases between. The CDR3 length is 16 residues. CDR3 sequence: CASSLAEVGATDTQYF. Written as DNA, the CDR3 is TGCGCCAGCAGCTTGGCCGAAGTAGGGGCCACAGATACGCAGTATTTT. The variable domain in full, completed from reference TRBV5-1 and TRBJ2-3, reads KAGVTQTPRYLIKTRGQQVTLSCSPISGHRSVSWYQQTPGQGLQFLFEYFSETQRNKGNFPGRFSGRQFSNSRSEMNVSTLELGDSALYLCASSLAEVGATDTQYFGPGTRLTVL.

This clone appeared once. The chain employs TRBV5-4 and TRBJ2-1; a weak D match, TRBD2 (6 bases). The CDR3 sequence is 16 residues long. CDR1 and CDR2 (germline): SGHNT, YYREEE (reference sequence). Trimming stripped 4 bases from V and 2 bases from J, with 16 bases between. The CDR3 nucleotides read TGTGCCAGCAGCCAGGACTATGGAGATACCTACAATGAGCAGTTCTTC. This sequence encodes CASSQDYGDTYNEQFF.

This clone showed up just once. The rearrangement links TRBV5-6 to TRBJ1-5; a weak D match, TRBD1 (5 bases). The germline gives CDR1 SGHDT, CDR2 YYEEEE. V was shortened by 2 bases and J by 1 base, with 7 bases between the two germline ends. This CDR3 has 14 residues. In DNA, the CDR3 is TGTGCCAGCAGCTTCCAGGGAAGCAATCAGCCCCAGCATTTT. This encodes CASSFQGSNQPQHF.

The chain links TRBV21-1 to TRBJ1-5. TRBV21-1 is assigned pseudogene status. The CDR3 contains 13 residues. In DNA form, the CDR3 reads TGTGCCAGCATCTATCAACTGTGTCAGCCCCAGCATTTT. Translated, it gives CASIYQLCQPQHF.

This clone was counted between two and nine times. The chain uses TRBV7-6 and TRBJ2-7; maybe TRBD1 (6 bases). The CDR3 spans 15 residues. V gave up 1 base and J gave up 2 bases, with 12 bases separating them. The germline gives CDR1 SGHVS, CDR2 FNYEAQ. This CDR3 is CASSLEDRTTYEQYF. Here the CDR3 DNA reads TGTGCCAGCAGCTTAGAGGACAGAACCACCTACGAGCAGTACTTC. The whole variable domain, filled in from reference TRBV7-6 and TRBJ2-7, reads GAGVSQSPRYKVTKRGQDVALRCDPISGHVSLYWYRQALGQGPEFLTYFNYEAQQDKSGLPNDRFSAERPEGSISTLTIQRTEQRDSAMYRCASSLEDRTTYEQYFGPGTRLTVT.

V gene TRBV3-1 (or the pseudogene TRBV3-2) combines with J gene TRBJ2-1; 10 positions match TRBD1. The germline CDR1 and CDR2 sequences are LGHDT and YNNKEL (reference sequence). The CDR3 spans 15 residues. V lost 4 bases, J lost 6 bases, and 6 bases stayed unmatched. CDR3 bases: TGTGCCAGCAGCCGCCCGGGACAGGGGTTCAATGAGCAGTTCTTC. Its protein is CASSRPGQGFNEQFF.

This chain uses TRBV28 with TRBJ2-7, with D maybe TRBD2 (6 bases). Germline values: CDR1 MDHEN, CDR2 SYDVKM. The V end lost 8 bases, the J end lost 3 bases, and 14 bases lay between the germline ends. The CDR3 contains 13 residues. The CDR3 sequence: CASWGGTLYEQYF. CDR3 nucleotides: TGTGCCAGCTGGGGCGGGACCCTCTACGAGCAGTACTTC.

The chain couples TRBV7-2 to TRBJ2-3; 12 nucleotides align to TRBD2. This CDR3 is 15 amino acids long. V was clipped by 5 bases and J by 7 bases; unmatched bases: 7. Germline V gives CDR1 SGHTA, CDR2 FQGNSA. CDR3 nucleotide sequence: TGTGCCAGCAGCATAGGACTAGCGGGAACGAATACGCAGTATTTT. It specifies CASSIGLAGTNTQYF.

This rearrangement joins TRBV4-3 to TRBJ1-1, with TRBD1 identical over 7 bases. The V gene's germline CDR1 is LGHNA and CDR2 YSLEER. Unmatched junction bases numbered 3, after V lost 4 bases and J lost 1 base. This CDR3 contains 14 residues. CDR3 residues: CASSPGQPNTEAFF. As DNA, the CDR3 is TGCGCCAGCAGCCCGGGACAGCCGAACACTGAAGCTTTCTTT.

The rearrangement links TRBV18 to TRBJ2-7; 9 bases fit TRBD2. J was trimmed by 2 bases and V by 4 bases; bases with no gene match: 9. Germline V gene data show CDR1 as KGHSH and CDR2 as LQKENI. The CDR3 spans 16 residues. CDR3 bases: TGTGCCAGCTCACTATCAGGTAGCGGGAGACCCTACGAGCAGTACTTC. This gives the protein CASSLSGSGRPYEQYF. The entire variable domain, with the rest obtained from reference TRBV18 and TRBJ2-7, is as follows: NAGVMQNPRHLVRRRGQEARLRCSPMKGHSHVYWYRQLPEEGLKFMVYLQKENIIDESGMPKERFSAEFPKEGPSILRIQQVVRGDSAAYFCASSLSGSGRPYEQYFGPGTRLTVT.

The chain carries TRBV18 and TRBJ2-2; 9 bases align to TRBD2. Germline V gene data show CDR1 as KGHSH and CDR2 as LQKENI. The CDR3 has 18 residues. The ends lost 2 bases at V and 1 base at J; junction bases unmatched: 8. As DNA, the CDR3 is TGTGCCAGCTCACCAAGGGGGCTAGCGGGGATGAACACCGGGGAGCTGTTTTTT. This gives the protein CASSPRGLAGMNTGELFF.

V gene TRBV7-2 combines with J gene TRBJ1-2; D perhaps matches TRBD1 (6 bases). In germline, CDR1 is SGHTA, CDR2 FQGNSA. The length of the CDR3 is 15 residues. Trimming left V 0 bases short and J 8 bases short, with 16 bases between. The CDR3 is CASSLARGGSRGYTF. The CDR3 bases are TGTGCCAGCAGCTTAGCGCGGGGGGGCTCGCGCGGCTACACCTTC.